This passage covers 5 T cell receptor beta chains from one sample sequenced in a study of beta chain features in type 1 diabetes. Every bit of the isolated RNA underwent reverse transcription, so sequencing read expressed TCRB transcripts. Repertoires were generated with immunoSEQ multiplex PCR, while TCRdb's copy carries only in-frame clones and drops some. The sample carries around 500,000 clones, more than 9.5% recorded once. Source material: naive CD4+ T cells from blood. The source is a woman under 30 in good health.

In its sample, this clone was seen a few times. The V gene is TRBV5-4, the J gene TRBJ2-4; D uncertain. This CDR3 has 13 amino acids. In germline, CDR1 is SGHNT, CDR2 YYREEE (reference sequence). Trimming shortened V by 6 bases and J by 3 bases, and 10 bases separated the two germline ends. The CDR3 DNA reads TGTGCCAGCACCCAGGATATCAAAAACATTCAGTACTTC. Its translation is CASTQDIKNIQYF.

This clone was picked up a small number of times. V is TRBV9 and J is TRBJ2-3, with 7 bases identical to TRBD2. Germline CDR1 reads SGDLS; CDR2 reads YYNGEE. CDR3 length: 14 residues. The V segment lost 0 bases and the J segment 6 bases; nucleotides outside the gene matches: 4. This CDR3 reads CASSVAGGPDTQYF. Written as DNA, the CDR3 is TGTGCCAGCAGCGTAGCGGGAGGTCCGGATACGCAGTATTTT. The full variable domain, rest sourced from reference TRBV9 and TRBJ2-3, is DSGVTQTPKHLITATGQRVTLRCSPRSGDLSVYWYQQSLDQGLQFLIQYYNGEERAKGNILERFSAQQFPDLHSELNLSSLELGDSALYFCASSVAGGPDTQYFGPGTRLTVL.

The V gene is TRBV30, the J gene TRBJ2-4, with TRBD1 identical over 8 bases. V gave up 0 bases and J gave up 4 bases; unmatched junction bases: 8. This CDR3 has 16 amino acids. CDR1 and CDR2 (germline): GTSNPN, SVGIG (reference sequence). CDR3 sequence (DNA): TGTGCCTGGAGTGTATGGGCAGGGGGCGTAAAAAACATTCAGTACTTC. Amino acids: CAWSVWAGGVKNIQYF.

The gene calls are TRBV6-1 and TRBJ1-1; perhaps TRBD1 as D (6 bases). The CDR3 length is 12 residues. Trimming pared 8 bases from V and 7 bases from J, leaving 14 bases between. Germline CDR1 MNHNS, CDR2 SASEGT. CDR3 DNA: TGTGCCAGCGTCACAGGGTACGATGAAGCTTTCTTT. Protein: CASVTGYDEAFF.

The CDR3 reads CASSSSGRVDYEQYF. CDR3 coding DNA: TGTGCCAGCAGCTCTAGCGGGAGGGTCGACTACGAGCAGTACTTC. The J gene is TRBJ2-7, the V gene TRBV6-6; TRBD2 agrees at 12 bases. V lost 6 bases and J lost 3; bases outside the gene matches: 6. Germline lookup yields CDR1 MNHNY and CDR2 SVGAGI (reference sequence). The CDR3 is made up of 15 amino acids.